The T cell receptor beta chain described here comes from a study of T cells in women clearing cervical HPV infection. On the study more broadly: Cases were women with histologically confirmed HPV16-related CIN3 or worse, including a couple of invasive cancers.

Prevalent HPV16 infections were excluded; only incident single HPV16 infections included. As to this clone: The read finishes 3 residues shy of the CDR3 end, and the germline J gene is used to complete it.

CDR3 length equals 13 residues. Looked up from germline, CDR1 is MNHNS and CDR2 is SASEGT. Libraries were prepared by immunoSEQ multiplex PCR; TCRdb keeps only in-frame clonotypes and omits some of them. Its table records approximately 30,000 clones. Specimen: blood buffy coat. The TCR originated in a woman aged 18 to 75 with a cervical HPV16 infection that either progressed to CIN3+ or cleared (not recorded which). This chain links TRBV6-1 with TRBJ2-2; D might be TRBD1 (6 bases). CDR3 DNA, as far as it was read: TGTGCCAGCAGTGCAGCAGGGGCTGAAAAG. Protein sequence: CASSAAGAEK. The complete CDR3 sequence is CASSAAGAEKLFF.